A single sample is the source of the 22 T cell receptor beta chains below, sequenced in a study of T cell responses to AZD1222 COVID-19 vaccine. Sequencing used immunoSEQ multiplex PCR; TCRdb keeps in-frame clones, though not all of them. The sample shows some 120,000 clones, about 85% of them seen only once. Material: peripheral blood, obtained on day 0 of AZD1222 vaccination. These receptors all stem from an adult in good health.

The chain links TRBV5-6 to TRBJ2-1, with TRBD2 matching over 8 bases. This CDR3 has 14 residues. From germline, CDR1 is SGHDT and CDR2 YYEEEE. With V trimmed by 4 bases and J by 8 bases, 8 bases remained unmatched. In DNA form, the CDR3 reads TGTGCCAGCAGCCCCCGGGGGGGTGTAGATGAGCAGTTCTTC. It is translated as CASSPRGGVDEQFF.

The rearrangement uses TRBV6-1 and TRBJ2-7, with D perhaps given as TRBD1 or TRBD2 (5 bases each). From germline, CDR1 is MNHNS and CDR2 SASEGT. V lost 0 bases to trimming and J lost 3 bases, with 15 bases between them. There are 16 residues in the CDR3. Here the CDR3 reads CASSEAWKSGSYEQYF. The CDR3 bases are TGTGCCAGCAGTGAAGCCTGGAAGTCAGGGAGCTACGAGCAGTACTTC.

The chain employs TRBV7-9 and TRBJ2-5; D possibly matches TRBD1 or TRBD2 (5 bases each). The V gene lost 1 base and the J gene lost 4 bases, with 10 bases spanning the gap. Germline loops: CDR1 SEHNR, CDR2 FQNEAQ (reference sequence). The CDR3 has 14 amino acids. The CDR3 DNA is TGTGCCAGCAGCTTAGTCGGGACCGGAGAGACCCAGTACTTC. Translation gives CASSLVGTGETQYF. The full variable domain, completed using reference TRBV7-9 and TRBJ2-5, is DTGVSQNPRHKITKRGQNVTFRCDPISEHNRLYWYRQTLGQGPEFLTYFQNEAQLEKSRLLSDRFSAERPKGSFSTLEIQRTEQGDSAMYLCASSLVGTGETQYFGPGTRLLVL.

The rearrangement links TRBV6-5 to TRBJ1-6, with D possibly being TRBD1 (5 bases). CDR3 length equals 15 residues. Germline CDR1 MNHEY, CDR2 SVGAGI. V shed 6 bases and J shed 10 bases, with 19 bases lying between them. The CDR3 coding sequence is TGTGCCAGCAGCCGAACAGGTCTAAATGGATCACCCCTCCACTTT. Its protein is CASSRTGLNGSPLHF.

The chain has TRBV6-5 and TRBJ1-5; the match to TRBD1 covers 10 bases. Unmatched junction bases numbered 1, after V lost 0 bases and J lost 2 bases. This CDR3 spans 16 amino acids. Per germline, CDR1 MNHEY and CDR2 SVGAGI. CDR3 in amino acids: CASSYSGTGGNQPQHF. The CDR3 DNA reads as TGTGCCAGCAGTTACTCGGGGACAGGGGGCAATCAGCCCCAGCATTTT.

The V and J genes are TRBV7-9 and TRBJ1-2; 7 bases map to TRBD1. The germline gives CDR1 SEHNR, CDR2 FQNEAQ (reference sequence). The CDR3 is made up of 13 amino acids. With V trimmed by 5 bases and J by 4 bases, 4 bases remained unmatched. The CDR3 bases are TGTGCCAGCAGCCCGGGACAGCTCTATGGCTACACCTTC. Protein product: CASSPGQLYGYTF.

This chain connects TRBV2 to TRBJ1-2, with TRBD1 identical over 8 bases. Germline lookup yields CDR1 SNHLY and CDR2 FYNNEI. With V trimmed by 2 bases and J by 3 bases, 14 bases remained unmatched. The CDR3 has 18 amino acids. As DNA, the CDR3 is TGTGCCAGCAGTGAACTCCCCGGACAGGGTAGCCCTGACTATGGCTACACCTTC. The encoded protein is CASSELPGQGSPDYGYTF.

This clone showed up just once. The same CDR3 is also encoded by other DNA sequences in this sample. The CDR3 region has the DNA TGTGCCAGCAGCTTAGTCGGCGGCACCGGGGAGCTGTTTTTT. It specifies CASSLVGGTGELFF. The V gene is TRBV7-9, the J gene TRBJ2-2, with D hard to call. The germline V gene has CDR1 SEHNR and CDR2 FQNEAQ (reference sequence). V was pared by 1 base and J by 4 bases, with 7 bases between. The CDR3 loop spans 14 amino acids.

This rearrangement joins TRBV4-3 to TRBJ1-2; D remains ambiguous. V was cut by 4 bases and J by 4 bases, with 16 bases left in between. The CDR3 totals 15 residues. Looked up from germline, CDR1 is LGHNA and CDR2 is YSLEER. CDR3: CASSLDLMGFYGYTF. CDR3 coding DNA: TGCGCCAGCAGCCTCGACTTAATGGGCTTCTATGGCTACACCTTC.

The CDR3 here is CASSQDTRKAEQYF. The CDR3 coding sequence is TGTGCCAGCAGCCAAGACACCCGAAAAGCTGAGCAGTACTTC. The gene calls are TRBV7-2 and TRBJ2-7; no firm D call. Per the germline V gene, CDR1 is SGHTA and CDR2 is FQGNSA. The CDR3 loop spans 14 amino acids. The V gene lost 5 bases and the J gene lost 7 bases, with 18 bases spanning the gap.

This clone was found many times. This chain links TRBV5-5 with TRBJ1-4; D ambiguous. CDR1 is SGHKS, CDR2 YYEKEE, per germline (reference sequence). The V gene lost 6 bases and the J gene lost 8 bases, with 11 bases spanning the gap. This CDR3 comprises 12 residues. The CDR3 region has the DNA TGTGCCAGCAACCGGCCCGGGGAAAAACTGTTTTTT. Its protein product is CASNRPGEKLFF.

V is TRBV5-6 and J is TRBJ1-6, with D uncertain. Germline-derived CDR1 and CDR2 are SGHDT and YYEEEE. The CDR3 length is 13 residues. The germline V and J ends were trimmed by 5 bases and 5 bases, with 8 bases remaining between them. This chain's CDR3 is CASSPDNNSPLHF. The CDR3 bases are TGTGCCAGCAGTCCGGATAATAATTCACCCCTCCACTTT.

The CDR3 region is CASSLPGGRTEAFF. CDR3 DNA: TGTGCCAGCAGTTTGCCGGGGGGCCGGACTGAAGCTTTCTTT. The chain is built from TRBV28 and TRBJ1-1, with D possibly TRBD1 on 6 matching bases. Per the germline V gene, CDR1 is MDHEN and CDR2 is SYDVKM. The CDR3 runs 14 residues. V gave up 3 bases and J gave up 5 bases, with 13 bases separating them.

This clone was seen once. The V and J genes are TRBV7-2 and TRBJ2-1, with TRBD2 identical over 9 bases. Germline CDR1 and CDR2: SGHTA and FQGNSA. The CDR3 has 14 residues. Trimming removed 2 bases from V and 4 bases from J; junction bases left unmatched: 0. The CDR3 DNA is TGTGCCAGCAGCTTAACTAGCGGGTACAATGAGCAGTTCTTC. It codes for CASSLTSGYNEQFF.

The chain links TRBV9 to TRBJ1-1; 7 bases match TRBD1. V was pared by 4 bases and J by 2 bases, with 8 bases of the junction left unmatched. Looked up from germline, CDR1 is SGDLS and CDR2 is YYNGEE. This CDR3 contains 15 residues. CDR3: CASSPPGGRNTEAFF. The CDR3 coding sequence is TGTGCCAGCAGCCCCCCAGGGGGACGTAACACTGAAGCTTTCTTT.

The chain carries TRBV6-1 and TRBJ2-3; D is ambiguous. This CDR3 spans 15 amino acids. Germline lookup yields CDR1 MNHNS and CDR2 SASEGT. Trimming shortened V by 6 bases and J by 1 base, and 14 bases separated the two germline ends. The CDR3 region has the DNA TGTGCCAGCAGGCCGGGCCCATCGCGCACAGATACGCAGTATTTT. This sequence encodes CASRPGPSRTDTQYF.

The CDR3 nucleotides are TGTGCCAGCAGCCAAGGACCCGGTATGGCCTACGAGCAGTACTTC. It translates to CASSQGPGMAYEQYF. The chain couples TRBV4-2 to TRBJ2-7; no firm D call. Trimming pared 1 base from V and 2 bases from J, leaving 12 bases between. The CDR3 covers 15 residues. Germline-derived CDR1 and CDR2 are LGHNA and YNFKEQ.

V usage is TRBV7-2 and J usage is TRBJ1-2; TRBD1 aligns across 7 bases. The CDR3 is 15 amino acids. The ends lost 5 bases at V and 8 bases at J; junction bases unmatched: 14. Germline lookup yields CDR1 SGHTA and CDR2 FQGNSA. The CDR3 sequence: CASSPAPGGERGYTF. For the CDR3, the DNA is TGTGCCAGCAGCCCTGCACCAGGGGGGGAGCGAGGCTACACCTTC.

The gene calls are TRBV5-1 and TRBJ2-7; D remains unclear. The CDR3 spans 14 residues. V gave up 6 bases and J gave up 1 base, with 14 bases separating them. Germline V gene sequence: CDR1 SGHRS, CDR2 YFSETQ. CDR3 in DNA: TGCGCCAGCACGACGGAGACAACATCCTACGAGCAGTACTTC. Protein: CASTTETTSYEQYF.

The chain combines TRBV4-3 with TRBJ1-1, with D possibly matching TRBD1 (6 bases). The ends were cut back, 1 base at V and 4 bases at J, with 16 bases in the middle. Per the germline V gene, CDR1 is LGHNA and CDR2 is YSLEER. The CDR3 runs to 16 residues. CDR3 nucleotides: TGCGCCAGCAGCCAAGGGTGGACAGATCCCGCCACTGAAGCTTTCTTT. This gives the protein CASSQGWTDPATEAFF.

V and J are TRBV18 and TRBJ2-7, with a possible D match to TRBD1 (6 bases). CDR3 length equals 15 residues. The V gene's germline CDR1 is KGHSH and CDR2 LQKENI. The germline V and J ends were trimmed by 2 bases and 3 bases, with 14 bases remaining between them. CDR3 amino acids: CASSPEAGALYEQYF. CDR3 nucleotides: TGTGCCAGCTCACCAGAGGCAGGGGCCCTCTACGAGCAGTACTTC.

V usage is TRBV19 and J usage is TRBJ1-5; D remains ambiguous. Trimming took 5 bases from V and 6 from J, leaving 5 bases between them. Per germline, CDR1 LNHDA and CDR2 SQIVND (reference sequence). The CDR3 totals 11 residues. The CDR3 loop reads CASSAGQPQHF. DNA of the CDR3: TGTGCCAGTAGTGCGGGTCAGCCCCAGCATTTT.